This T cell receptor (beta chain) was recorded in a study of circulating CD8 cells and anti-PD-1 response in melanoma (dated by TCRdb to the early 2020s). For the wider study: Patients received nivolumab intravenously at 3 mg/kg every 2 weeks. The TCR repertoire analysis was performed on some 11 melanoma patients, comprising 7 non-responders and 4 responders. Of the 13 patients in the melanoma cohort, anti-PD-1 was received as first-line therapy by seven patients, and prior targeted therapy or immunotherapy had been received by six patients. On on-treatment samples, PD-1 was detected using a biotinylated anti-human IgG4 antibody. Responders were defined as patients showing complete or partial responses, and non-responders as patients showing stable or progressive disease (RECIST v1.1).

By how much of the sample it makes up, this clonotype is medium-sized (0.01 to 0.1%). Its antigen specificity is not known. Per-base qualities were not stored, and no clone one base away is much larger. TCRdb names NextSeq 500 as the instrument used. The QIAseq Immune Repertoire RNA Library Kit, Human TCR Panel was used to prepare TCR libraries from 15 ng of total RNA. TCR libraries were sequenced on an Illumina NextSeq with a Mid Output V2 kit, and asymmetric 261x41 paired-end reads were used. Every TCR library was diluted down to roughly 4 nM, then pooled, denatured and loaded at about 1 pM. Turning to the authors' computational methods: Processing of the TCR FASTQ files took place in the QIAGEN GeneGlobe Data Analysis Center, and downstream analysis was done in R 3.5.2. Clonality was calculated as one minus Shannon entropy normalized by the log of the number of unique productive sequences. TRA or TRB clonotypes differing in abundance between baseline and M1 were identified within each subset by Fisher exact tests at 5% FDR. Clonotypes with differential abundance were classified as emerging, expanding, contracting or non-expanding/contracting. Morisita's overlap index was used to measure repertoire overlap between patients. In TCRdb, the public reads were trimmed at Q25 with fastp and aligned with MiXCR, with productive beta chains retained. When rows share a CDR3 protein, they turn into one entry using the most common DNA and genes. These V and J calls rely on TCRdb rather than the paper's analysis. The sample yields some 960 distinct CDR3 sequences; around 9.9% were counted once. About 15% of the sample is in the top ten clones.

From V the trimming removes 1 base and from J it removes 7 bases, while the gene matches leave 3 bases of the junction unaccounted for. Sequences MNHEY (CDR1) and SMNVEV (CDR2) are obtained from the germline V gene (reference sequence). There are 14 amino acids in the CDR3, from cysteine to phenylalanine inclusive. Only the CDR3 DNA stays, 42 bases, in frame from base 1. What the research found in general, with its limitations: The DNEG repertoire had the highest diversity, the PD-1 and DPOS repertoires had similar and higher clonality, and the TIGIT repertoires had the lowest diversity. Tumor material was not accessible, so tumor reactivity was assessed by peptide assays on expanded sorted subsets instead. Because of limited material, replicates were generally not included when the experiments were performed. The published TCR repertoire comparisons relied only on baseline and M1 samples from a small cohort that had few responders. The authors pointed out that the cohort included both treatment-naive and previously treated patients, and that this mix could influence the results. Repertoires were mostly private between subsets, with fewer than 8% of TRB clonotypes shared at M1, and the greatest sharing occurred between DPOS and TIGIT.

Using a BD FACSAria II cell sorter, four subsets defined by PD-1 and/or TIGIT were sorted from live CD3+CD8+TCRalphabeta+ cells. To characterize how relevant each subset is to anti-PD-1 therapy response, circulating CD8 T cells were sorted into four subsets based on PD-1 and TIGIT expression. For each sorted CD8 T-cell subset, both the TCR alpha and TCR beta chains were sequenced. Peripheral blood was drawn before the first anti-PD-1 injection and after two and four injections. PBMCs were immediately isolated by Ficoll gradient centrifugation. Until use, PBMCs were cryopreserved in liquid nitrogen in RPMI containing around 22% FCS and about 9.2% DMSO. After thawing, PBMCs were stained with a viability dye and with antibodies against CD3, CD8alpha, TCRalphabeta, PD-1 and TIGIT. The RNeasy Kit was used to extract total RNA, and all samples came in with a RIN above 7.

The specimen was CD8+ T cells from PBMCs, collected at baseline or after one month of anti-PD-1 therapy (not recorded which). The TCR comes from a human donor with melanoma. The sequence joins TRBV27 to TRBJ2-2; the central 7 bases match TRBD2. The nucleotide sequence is TGTGCCAGCAGTTTATATGGGGAGGGCGGGGAGCTGTTTTTT. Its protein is CASSLYGEGGELFF.